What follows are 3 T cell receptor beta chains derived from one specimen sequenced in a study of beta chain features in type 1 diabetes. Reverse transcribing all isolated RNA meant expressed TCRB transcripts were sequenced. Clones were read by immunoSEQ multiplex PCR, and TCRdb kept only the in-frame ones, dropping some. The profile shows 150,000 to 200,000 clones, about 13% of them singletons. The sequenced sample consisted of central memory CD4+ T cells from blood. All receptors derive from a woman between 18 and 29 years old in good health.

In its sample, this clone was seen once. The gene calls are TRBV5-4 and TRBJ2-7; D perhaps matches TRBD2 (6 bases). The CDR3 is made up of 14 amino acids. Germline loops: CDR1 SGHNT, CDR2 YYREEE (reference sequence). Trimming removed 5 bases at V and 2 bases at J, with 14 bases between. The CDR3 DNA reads TGTGCCAGCAGGCGAGATGGGGGGACCTACGAGCAGTACTTC. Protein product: CASRRDGGTYEQYF. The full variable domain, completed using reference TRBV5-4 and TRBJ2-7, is ETGVTQSPTHLIKTRGQQVTLRCSSQSGHNTVSWYQQALGQGPQFIFQYYREEENGRGNFPPRFSGLQFPNYSSELNVNALELDDSALYLCASRRDGGTYEQYFGPGTRLTVT.

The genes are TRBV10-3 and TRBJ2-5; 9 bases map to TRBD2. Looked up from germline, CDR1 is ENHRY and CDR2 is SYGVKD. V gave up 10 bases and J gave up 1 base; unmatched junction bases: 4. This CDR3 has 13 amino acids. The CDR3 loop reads CASAGGPQETQYF. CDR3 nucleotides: TGTGCCAGTGCGGGAGGGCCCCAAGAGACCCAGTACTTC.

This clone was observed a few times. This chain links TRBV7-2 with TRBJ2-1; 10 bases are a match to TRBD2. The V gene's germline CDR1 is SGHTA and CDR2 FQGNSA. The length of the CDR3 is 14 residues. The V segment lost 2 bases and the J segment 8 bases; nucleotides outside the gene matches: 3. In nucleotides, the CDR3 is TGTGCCAGCAGCTTACTAGCGGGAGTTGATGAGCAGTTCTTC. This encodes CASSLLAGVDEQFF.